These T cell receptor beta chains were read from a single sample in a study of shared clonotypes between healthy human individuals. Only in-frame clones appear in the TCRdb table, and some are missing; sequencing was by immunoSEQ multiplex PCR. The repertoire holds some 2.3 million clones, with over 85% as singletons. The sample comprised naive CD4+ T cells from PBMCs. The receptor set was obtained from a man between 18 and 35 years old in good health. Some clones in this sample may be carry-over from other donors' samples. The CDR3 runs from the conserved cysteine through the conserved F or W. The D gene is left open where the match is weak. Some rows have no size entry. The others give once, few or many, or a class for an expanded clone.

NA,NA,TRBV6-1,TRBJ1-2,CASSGLRLGGYTF,TGTGCCAGCAGTGGACTTCGACTTGGAGGCTACACCTTC
TRBD1,NA,TRBV28,TRBJ2-7,CASSLPVGQPHHF,TGTGCCAGCAGTTTACCGGTGGGACAGCCGCACCACTTC
NA,NA,TRBV4-1,TRBJ1-3,CASSQGFSSSGNTIYF,TGCGCCAGCAGCCAAGGGTTCTCGAGCTCTGGAAACACCATATATTTT
NA,NA,TRBV9,TRBJ1-1,CASSPQGGGGEAFF,TGTGCCAGCAGCCCTCAGGGAGGGGGAGGTGAAGCTTTCTTT
TRBD1,NA,TRBV5-1,TRBJ1-3,CASSLETGGNTIYF,TGCGCCAGCAGCTTGGAGACAGGGGGAAACACCATATATTTT
TRBD2,NA,TRBV19,TRBJ2-5,CASSIGSGRSGETQYF,TGTGCCAGTAGTATAGGTAGCGGGAGATCGGGAGAGACCCAGTACTTC
NA,NA,TRBV5-1,TRBJ1-1,CASSLTRVPNTEAFF,TGCGCCAGCAGCTTGACCCGGGTCCCTAACACTGAAGCTTTCTTT
NA,NA,TRBV27,TRBJ1-5,CASSFSRGGGQPQHF,TGTGCCAGCAGTTTTAGTCGGGGGGGTGGACAGCCCCAGCATTTT
NA,once,TRBV7-3,TRBJ2-2,CASSSSGNTGELFF,TGTGCCAGCAGCTCCTCAGGGAACACCGGGGAGCTGTTTTTT
TRBD2,NA,TRBV9,TRBJ2-3,CASSAGTSVGDTQYF,TGTGCCAGCAGCGCCGGGACTAGCGTTGGAGATACGCAGTATTTT
TRBD1,NA,TRBV27,TRBJ1-5,CASSLLALGTGGQPQHF,TGTGCCAGCAGTCTCCTTGCCCTCGGGACAGGGGGACAGCCCCAGCATTTT
NA,NA,TRBV5-1,TRBJ1-4,CASSLGAGTNEKLFF,TGCGCCAGCAGCTTGGGTGCAGGGACTAATGAAAAACTGTTTTTT
NA,NA,TRBV30,TRBJ1-3,CAWSVSGGRGNTIYF,TGTGCCTGGAGTGTAAGCGGGGGGCGAGGAAACACCATATATTTT
TRBD1,NA,TRBV9,TRBJ1-2,CASSAPDRGQYGYTF,TGTGCCAGCAGCGCCCCGGACAGGGGACAGTATGGCTACACCTTC
TRBD1,NA,TRBV20-1,TRBJ2-7,CSAQGQTLGF,TGCAGTGCCCAGGGACAGACCTTGGGGTTC
NA,NA,TRBV7-3,TRBJ2-1,CASSLGVGYNEQFF,TGTGCCAGCAGCTTAGGTGTGGGTTACAATGAGCAGTTCTTC
NA,NA,TRBV28,TRBJ2-3,CASTRGGTSTDTQYF,TGTGCCAGCACCCGGGGCGGGACCAGCACAGATACGCAGTATTTT
NA,NA,TRBV19,TRBJ2-3,CASSPPGDTQYF,TGTGCCAGTAGTCCACCCGGAGATACGCAGTATTTT
NA,NA,TRBV2,TRBJ1-5,CASSSLGRAGNQPQHF,TGTGCCAGCAGTTCCCTGGGCAGGGCGGGCAATCAGCCCCAGCATTTT
NA,NA,TRBV20-1,TRBJ1-1,CSASGAAEAFF,TGCAGTGCTTCTGGGGCGGCTGAAGCTTTCTTT
TRBD1,NA,TRBV5-1,TRBJ2-3,CASSLPSRQGAQSGTDTQYF,TGCGCCAGCAGCTTGCCTTCTCGCCAGGGGGCGCAGTCCGGCACAGATACGCAGTATTTT
TRBD2,NA,TRBV10-3,TRBJ2-7,CATSGRANEQYF,TGTGCCACTAGCGGGAGGGCCAACGAGCAGTACTTC
NA,NA,TRBV5-1,TRBJ2-2,CASSFAGFGELFF,TGCGCCAGCAGCTTTGCAGGGTTCGGGGAGCTGTTTTTT
TRBD2,NA,TRBV5-4,TRBJ2-1,CASSWTSLIRNEQFF,TGTGCCAGCAGCTGGACTAGCCTTATCCGCAATGAGCAGTTCTTC
TRBD1,once,TRBV4-1,TRBJ1-2,CASSQRTGGAEGYTF,TGCGCCAGCAGCCAGAGGACAGGGGGCGCGGAGGGCTACACCTTC
TRBD1,NA,TRBV11-2,TRBJ2-7,CASSYGTGSDYEQYF,TGTGCCAGCAGCTATGGGACAGGGTCAGACTACGAGCAGTACTTC
TRBD2,NA,TRBV5-1,TRBJ2-3,CASSPKIRLAGVSDTQYF,TGCGCCAGCAGCCCCAAAATTCGACTAGCGGGAGTTTCAGATACGCAGTATTTT
TRBD1,NA,TRBV23-1,TRBJ2-1,CASSRDRPLLPPEYNEQFF,TGCGCCAGCAGTAGGGACAGGCCACTCTTACCCCCGGAATACAATGAGCAGTTCTTC
NA,NA,TRBV7-9,TRBJ2-2,CASSLGDGANTGELFF,TGTGCCAGCAGCTTAGGGGACGGTGCGAACACCGGGGAGCTGTTTTTT
NA,NA,TRBV5-1,TRBJ2-3,CASSLNGNTDTQYF,TGCGCCAGCAGCTTGAATGGTAACACAGATACGCAGTATTTT
TRBD2,NA,TRBV7-6,TRBJ2-7,CASSTGLAGGDEQYF,TGTGCCAGCAGCACCGGACTAGCGGGAGGGGACGAGCAGTACTTC
NA,once,TRBV5-4,TRBJ2-7,CASSLALTPVAHAEQYF,TGTGCCAGCAGCTTGGCTCTTACACCCGTCGCCCACGCCGAGCAGTACTTC
NA,NA,TRBV7-9,TRBJ2-7,CASSLEYEQYF,TGTGCCAGCAGCTTAGAGTACGAGCAGTACTTC
NA,NA,TRBV6-5,TRBJ2-7,CASRPGDRSEQYF,TGTGCCAGCAGACCCGGCGACAGGTCCGAGCAGTACTTC
NA,NA,TRBV6-1,TRBJ1-2,CASSEGGNYGYTF,TGTGCCAGCAGTGAAGGGGGGAACTATGGCTACACCTTC
NA,NA,TRBV4-1,TRBJ1-5,CASSQGAAKGSNQPQHF,TGCGCCAGCAGCCAAGGGGCGGCCAAGGGGAGCAATCAGCCCCAGCATTTT
NA,NA,TRBV6-1,TRBJ2-4,CASSEAPGAGGGKNIQYF,TGTGCCAGCAGTGAAGCCCCCGGGGCTGGGGGCGGGAAAAACATTCAGTACTTC
NA,NA,TRBV27,TRBJ2-1,CASSFLGPLKGGNEQFF,TGTGCCAGCAGTTTCCTTGGACCCCTGAAGGGGGGCAATGAGCAGTTCTTC
NA,NA,TRBV5-1,TRBJ2-6,CASSLPFDGGANVLTF,TGCGCCAGCAGCTTGCCGTTCGATGGTGGGGCCAACGTCCTGACTTTC
NA,NA,TRBV7-9,TRBJ1-5,CASSLATTPQHF,TGTGCCAGCAGCTTAGCCACGACGCCCCAGCATTTT
TRBD1,NA,TRBV5-1,TRBJ1-1,CASSLVDREGRAFF,TGCGCCAGCAGCCTAGTAGACAGGGAAGGGAGAGCTTTCTTT
NA,NA,TRBV11-3,TRBJ1-1,CASSAELNTEAFF,TGTGCCAGCAGCGCTGAACTCAATACTGAAGCTTTCTTT
NA,NA,TRBV18,TRBJ1-5,CASSPGSSKPQHF,TGTGCCAGCTCACCCGGGTCCTCGAAGCCCCAGCATTTT
TRBD1,NA,TRBV2,TRBJ2-2,CASRPDRGLETGELFF,TGTGCCAGCAGGCCAGACAGGGGGCTAGAAACCGGGGAGCTGTTTTTT
TRBD1,NA,TRBV9,TRBJ2-7,CASSVAVRGYEQYF,TGTGCCAGCAGCGTAGCTGTCAGGGGGTACGAGCAGTACTTC
NA,NA,TRBV9,TRBJ2-1,CASSPSSSSYNEQFF,TGTGCCAGCAGCCCTTCCTCCAGCTCCTACAATGAGCAGTTCTTC
TRBD2,NA,TRBV7-3,TRBJ2-3,CASSLRVSGSTDTQYF,TGTGCCAGCAGCTTAAGAGTTAGCGGGAGCACAGATACGCAGTATTTT
NA,NA,TRBV2,TRBJ2-5,CASSEAEYTSGETQYF,TGTGCCAGCAGTGAAGCGGAGTATACAAGCGGAGAGACCCAGTACTTC
TRBD2,once,TRBV5-4,TRBJ2-1,CASSSGILAGEFYNEQFF,TGTGCCAGCAGCTCCGGGATACTAGCGGGAGAATTCTACAATGAGCAGTTCTTC
TRBD2,NA,TRBV5-1,TRBJ2-7,CASSPSGRGSEYF,TGCGCCAGCAGCCCGTCTGGGAGGGGCTCGGAGTACTTC
NA,NA,TRBV4-1,TRBJ1-3,CASSQDVAAGNTIYF,TGCGCCAGCAGCCAAGATGTGGCAGCTGGAAACACCATATATTTT
TRBD2,NA,TRBV6-6,TRBJ2-3,CASRATSGSTDTQYF,TGTGCCAGCAGGGCGACTAGCGGGAGCACAGATACGCAGTATTTT